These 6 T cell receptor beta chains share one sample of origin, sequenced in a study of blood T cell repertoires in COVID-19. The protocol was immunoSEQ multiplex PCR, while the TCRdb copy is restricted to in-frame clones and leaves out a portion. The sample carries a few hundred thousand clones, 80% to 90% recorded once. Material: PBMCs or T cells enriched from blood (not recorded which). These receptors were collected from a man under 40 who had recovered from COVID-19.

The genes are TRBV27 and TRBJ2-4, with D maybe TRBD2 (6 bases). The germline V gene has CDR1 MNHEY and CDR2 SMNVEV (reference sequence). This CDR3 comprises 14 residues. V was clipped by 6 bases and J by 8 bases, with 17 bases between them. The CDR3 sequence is CASSRVGGRDIQYF. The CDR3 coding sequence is TGTGCCAGCAGCCGTGTGGGGGGAAGAGACATTCAGTACTTC.

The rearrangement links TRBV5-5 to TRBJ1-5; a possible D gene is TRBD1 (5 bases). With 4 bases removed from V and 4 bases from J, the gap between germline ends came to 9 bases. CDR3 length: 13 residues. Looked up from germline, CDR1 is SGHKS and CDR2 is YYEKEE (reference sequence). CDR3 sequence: CASSEDINQPQHF. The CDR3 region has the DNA TGTGCCAGCAGCGAGGACATAAATCAGCCCCAGCATTTT.

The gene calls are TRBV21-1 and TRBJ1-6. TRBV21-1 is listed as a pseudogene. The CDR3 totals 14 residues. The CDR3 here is CASKRTTYNSPLHF. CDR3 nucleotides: TGTGCCAGTAAAAGGACTACCTATAATTCACCCCTCCACTTT.

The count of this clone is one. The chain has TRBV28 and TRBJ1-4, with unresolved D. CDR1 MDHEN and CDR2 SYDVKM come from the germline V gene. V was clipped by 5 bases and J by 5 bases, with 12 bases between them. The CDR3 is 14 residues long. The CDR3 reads CASSLSPRNEKLFF. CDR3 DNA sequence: TGTGCCAGCAGTCTTTCCCCTCGGAATGAAAAACTGTTTTTT.

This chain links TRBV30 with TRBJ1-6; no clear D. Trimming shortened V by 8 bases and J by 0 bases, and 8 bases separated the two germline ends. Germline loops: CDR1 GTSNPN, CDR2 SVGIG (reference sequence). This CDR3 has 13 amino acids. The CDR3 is CARSSSYNSPLHF. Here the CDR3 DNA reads TGTGCCCGGTCGAGCTCCTATAATTCACCCCTCCACTTT.

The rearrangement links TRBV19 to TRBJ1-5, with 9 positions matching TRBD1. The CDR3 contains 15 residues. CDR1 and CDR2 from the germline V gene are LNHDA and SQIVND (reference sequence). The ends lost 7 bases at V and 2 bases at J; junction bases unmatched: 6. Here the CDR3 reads CASKDRGYGNQPQHF. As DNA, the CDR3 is TGTGCCAGTAAGGACAGGGGATACGGCAATCAGCCCCAGCATTTT.